This TCR beta chain was sequenced for a study of blood T cell repertoires in COVID-19. Looked up from germline, CDR1 is SGHTA and CDR2 is FQGNSA. There are 15 residues in the CDR3. J was trimmed by 3 bases and V by 4 bases; bases with no gene match: 5. Produced via immunoSEQ multiplex PCR; TCRdb's table is partial and in-frame only. The table shows about 100,000 clones, with 84% occurring only once. This sequence was found in a man aged 70 or older with active or convalescent COVID-19. V is TRBV7-2 and J is TRBJ2-2, with TRBD2 identical over 7 bases. The specimen was peripheral blood. The CDR3 reads CASSSRAGHTGELFF. CDR3 in DNA: TGTGCCAGCAGCTCGCGAGCGGGGCACACCGGGGAGCTGTTTTTT.